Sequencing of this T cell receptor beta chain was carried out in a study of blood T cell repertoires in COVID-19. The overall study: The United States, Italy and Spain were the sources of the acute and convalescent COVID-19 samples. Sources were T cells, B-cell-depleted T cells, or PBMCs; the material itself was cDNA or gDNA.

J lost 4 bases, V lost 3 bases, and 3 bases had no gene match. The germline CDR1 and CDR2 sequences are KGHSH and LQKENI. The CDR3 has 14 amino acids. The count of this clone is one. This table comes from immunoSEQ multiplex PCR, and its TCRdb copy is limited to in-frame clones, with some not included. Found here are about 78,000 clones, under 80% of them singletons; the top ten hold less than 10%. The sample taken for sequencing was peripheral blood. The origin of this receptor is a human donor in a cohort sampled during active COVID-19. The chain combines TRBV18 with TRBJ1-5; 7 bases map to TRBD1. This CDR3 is CASSPARGNQPQHF. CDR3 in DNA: TGTGCCAGCTCACCGGCCAGGGGGAATCAGCCCCAGCATTTT.